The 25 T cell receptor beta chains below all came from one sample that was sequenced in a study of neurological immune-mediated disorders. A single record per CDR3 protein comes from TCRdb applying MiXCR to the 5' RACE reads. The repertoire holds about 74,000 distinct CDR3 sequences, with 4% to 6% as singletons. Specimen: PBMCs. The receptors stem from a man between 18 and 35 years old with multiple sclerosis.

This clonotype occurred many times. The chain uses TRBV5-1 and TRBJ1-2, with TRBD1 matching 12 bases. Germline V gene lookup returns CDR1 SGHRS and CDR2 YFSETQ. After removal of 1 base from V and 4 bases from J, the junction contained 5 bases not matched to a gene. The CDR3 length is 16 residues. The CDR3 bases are TGCGCCAGCAGCTTGACCGGGACAGGGGGCAGCTATGGCTACACCTTC. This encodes CASSLTGTGGSYGYTF.

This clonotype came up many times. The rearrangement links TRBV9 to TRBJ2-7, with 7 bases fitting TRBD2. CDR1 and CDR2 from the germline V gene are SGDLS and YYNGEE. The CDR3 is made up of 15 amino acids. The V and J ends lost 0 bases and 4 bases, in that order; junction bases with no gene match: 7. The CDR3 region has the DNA TGTGCCAGCAGCGTAGGGGGACTATCCCCATACGAGCAGTACTTC. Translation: CASSVGGLSPYEQYF.

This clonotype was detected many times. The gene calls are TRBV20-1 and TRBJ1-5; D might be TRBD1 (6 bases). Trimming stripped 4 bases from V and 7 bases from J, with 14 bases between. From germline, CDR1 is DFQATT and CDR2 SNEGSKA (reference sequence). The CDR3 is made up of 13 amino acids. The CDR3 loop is CSAIQGPSQPQHF. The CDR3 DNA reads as TGCAGTGCTATACAGGGACCAAGCCAGCCCCAGCATTTT.

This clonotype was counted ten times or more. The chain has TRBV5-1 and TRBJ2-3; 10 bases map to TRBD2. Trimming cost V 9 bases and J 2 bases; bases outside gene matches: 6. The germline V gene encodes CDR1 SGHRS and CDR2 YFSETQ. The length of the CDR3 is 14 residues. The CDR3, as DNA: TGCGCCACTATACTAGCGGGGAACACAGATACGCAGTATTTT. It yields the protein CATILAGNTDTQYF.

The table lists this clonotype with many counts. Here the CDR3 reads CASSDAGGTDTQYF. The CDR3 DNA is TGTGCCAGCAGTGACGCGGGGGGCACAGATACGCAGTATTTT. The rearrangement links TRBV6-4 to TRBJ2-3; 7 bases are shared with TRBD2. This CDR3 spans 14 amino acids. CDR1 is MRHNA, CDR2 SNTAGT, per germline. J was trimmed by 1 base and V by 2 bases; bases with no gene match: 0.

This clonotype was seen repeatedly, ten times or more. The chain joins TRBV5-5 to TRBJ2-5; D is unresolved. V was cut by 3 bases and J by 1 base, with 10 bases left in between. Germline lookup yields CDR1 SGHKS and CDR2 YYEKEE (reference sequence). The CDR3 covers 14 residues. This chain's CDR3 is CASSSTWAQETQYF. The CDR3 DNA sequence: TGTGCCAGCAGCTCCACCTGGGCCCAAGAGACCCAGTACTTC.

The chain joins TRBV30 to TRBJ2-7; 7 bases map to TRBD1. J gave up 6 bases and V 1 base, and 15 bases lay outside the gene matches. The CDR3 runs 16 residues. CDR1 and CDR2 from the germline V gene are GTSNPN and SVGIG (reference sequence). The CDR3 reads CAWSGRGRVPEGEQYF. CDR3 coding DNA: TGTGCCTGGAGTGGAAGGGGGCGCGTTCCTGAGGGCGAGCAGTACTTC.

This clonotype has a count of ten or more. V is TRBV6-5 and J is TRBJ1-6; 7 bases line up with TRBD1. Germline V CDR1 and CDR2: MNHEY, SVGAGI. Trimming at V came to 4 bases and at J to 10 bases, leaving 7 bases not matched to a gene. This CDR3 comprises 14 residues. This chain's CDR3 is CASSLMTGQSPLHF. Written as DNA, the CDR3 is TGTGCCAGCAGTTTAATGACAGGGCAGTCACCCCTCCACTTT.

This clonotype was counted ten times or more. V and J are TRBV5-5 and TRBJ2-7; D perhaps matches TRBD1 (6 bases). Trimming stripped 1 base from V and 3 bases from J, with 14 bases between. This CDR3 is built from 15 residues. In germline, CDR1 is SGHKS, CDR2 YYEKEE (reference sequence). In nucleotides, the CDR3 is TGTGCCAGCAGCTTGTTATCACAGGGTATCTACGAGCAGTACTTC. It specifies CASSLLSQGIYEQYF.

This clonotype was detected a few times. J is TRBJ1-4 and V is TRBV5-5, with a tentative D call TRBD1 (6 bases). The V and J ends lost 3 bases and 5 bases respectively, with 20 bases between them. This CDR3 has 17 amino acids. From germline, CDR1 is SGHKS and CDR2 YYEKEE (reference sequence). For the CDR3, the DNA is TGTGCCAGCAGCTCATCCCCCTCCGGACAGTTAAATGAAAAACTGTTTTTT. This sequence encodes CASSSSPSGQLNEKLFF.

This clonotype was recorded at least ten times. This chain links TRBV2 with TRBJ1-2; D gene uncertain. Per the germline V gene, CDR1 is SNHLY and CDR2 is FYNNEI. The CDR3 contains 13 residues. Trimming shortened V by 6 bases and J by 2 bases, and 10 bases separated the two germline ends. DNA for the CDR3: TGTGCCAGCAGCTCGGGGAGCAACTATGGCTACACCTTC. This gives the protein CASSSGSNYGYTF. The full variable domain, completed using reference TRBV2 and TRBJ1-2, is EPEVTQTPSHQVTQMGQEVILRCVPISNHLYFYWYRQILGQKVEFLVSFYNNEISEKSEIFDDQFSVERPDGSNFTLKIRSTKLEDSAMYFCASSSGSNYGYTFGSGTRLTVV.

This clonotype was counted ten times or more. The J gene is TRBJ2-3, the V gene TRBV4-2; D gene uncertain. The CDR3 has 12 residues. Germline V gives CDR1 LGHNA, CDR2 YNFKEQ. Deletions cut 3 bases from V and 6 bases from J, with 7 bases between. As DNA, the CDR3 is TGTGCCAGCAGCCATCGTCTCGATACGCAGTATTTT. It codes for CASSHRLDTQYF.

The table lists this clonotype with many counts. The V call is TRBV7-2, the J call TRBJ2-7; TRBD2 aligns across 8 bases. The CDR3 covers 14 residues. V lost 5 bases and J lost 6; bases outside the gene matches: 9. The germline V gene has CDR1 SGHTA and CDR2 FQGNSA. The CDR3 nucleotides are TGTGCCAGCAGCCCCCTCGGACTAGCCCCCGAGCAGTACTTC. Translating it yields CASSPLGLAPEQYF.

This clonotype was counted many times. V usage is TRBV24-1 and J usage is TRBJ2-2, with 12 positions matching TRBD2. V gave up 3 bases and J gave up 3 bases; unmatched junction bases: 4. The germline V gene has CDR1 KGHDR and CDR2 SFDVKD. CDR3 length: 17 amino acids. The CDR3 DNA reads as TGTGCCACCAGTGATCCCCTAGCGGGAGGGGACACCGGGGAGCTGTTTTTT. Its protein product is CATSDPLAGGDTGELFF.

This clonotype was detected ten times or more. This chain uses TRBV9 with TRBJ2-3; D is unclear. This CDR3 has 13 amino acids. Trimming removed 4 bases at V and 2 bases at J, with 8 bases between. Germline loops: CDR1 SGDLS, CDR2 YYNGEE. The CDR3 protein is CASSSNPTDTQYF. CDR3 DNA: TGTGCCAGCAGCTCCAACCCCACAGATACGCAGTATTTT.

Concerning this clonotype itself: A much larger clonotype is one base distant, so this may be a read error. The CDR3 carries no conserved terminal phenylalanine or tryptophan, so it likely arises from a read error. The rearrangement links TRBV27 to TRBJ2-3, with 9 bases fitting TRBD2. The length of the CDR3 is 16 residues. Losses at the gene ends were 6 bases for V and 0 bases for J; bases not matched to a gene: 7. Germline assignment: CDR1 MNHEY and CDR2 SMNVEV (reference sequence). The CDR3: CASRGYLAGSTDTQYL. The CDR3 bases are TGTGCCAGCAGGGGGTATCTAGCGGGAAGCACAGATACGCAGTATCTT.

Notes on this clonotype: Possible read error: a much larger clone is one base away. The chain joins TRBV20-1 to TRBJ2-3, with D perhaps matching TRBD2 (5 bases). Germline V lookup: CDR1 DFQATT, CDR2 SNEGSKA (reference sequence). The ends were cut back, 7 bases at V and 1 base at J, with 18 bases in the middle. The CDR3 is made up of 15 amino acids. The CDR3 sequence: CSVPNPTRGTDTQYF. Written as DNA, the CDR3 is TGCAGTGTCCCGAATCCTACTAGAGGCACAGATACGCAGTATTTT.

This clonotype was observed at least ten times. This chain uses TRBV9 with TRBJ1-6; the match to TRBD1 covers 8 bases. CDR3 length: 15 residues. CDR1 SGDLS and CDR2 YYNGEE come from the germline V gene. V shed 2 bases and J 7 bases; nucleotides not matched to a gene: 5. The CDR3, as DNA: TGTGCCAGCAGCGTGAATTCAGGGGGCAATTCACCCCTCCACTTT. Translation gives CASSVNSGGNSPLHF.

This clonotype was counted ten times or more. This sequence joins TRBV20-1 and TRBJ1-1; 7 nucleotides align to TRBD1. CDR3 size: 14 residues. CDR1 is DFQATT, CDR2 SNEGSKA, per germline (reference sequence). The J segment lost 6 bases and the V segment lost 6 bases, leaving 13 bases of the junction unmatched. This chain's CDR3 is CSATRQGGSPEAFF. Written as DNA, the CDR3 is TGCAGTGCCACCAGACAGGGAGGATCCCCTGAAGCTTTCTTT.

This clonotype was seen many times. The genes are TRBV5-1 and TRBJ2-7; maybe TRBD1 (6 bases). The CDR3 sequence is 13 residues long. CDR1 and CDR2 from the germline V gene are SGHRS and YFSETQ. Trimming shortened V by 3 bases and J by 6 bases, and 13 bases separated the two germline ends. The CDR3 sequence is CASSSSGVGEQYF. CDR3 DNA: TGCGCCAGCAGCTCTTCAGGGGTTGGCGAGCAGTACTTC.

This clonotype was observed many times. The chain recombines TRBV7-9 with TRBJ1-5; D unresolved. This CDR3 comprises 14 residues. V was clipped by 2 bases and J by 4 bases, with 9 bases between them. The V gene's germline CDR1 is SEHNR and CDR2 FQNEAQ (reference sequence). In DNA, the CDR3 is TGTGCCAGCAGCTTACAAACTGATAATCAGCCCCAGCATTTT. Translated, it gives CASSLQTDNQPQHF.

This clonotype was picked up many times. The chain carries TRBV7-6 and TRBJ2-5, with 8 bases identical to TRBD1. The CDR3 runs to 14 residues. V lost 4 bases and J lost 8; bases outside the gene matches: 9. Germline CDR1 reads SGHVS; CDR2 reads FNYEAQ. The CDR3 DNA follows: TGTGCCAGCAGCTCACCGTCCGGACAGGGCACCCAGTACTTC. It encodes CASSSPSGQGTQYF.

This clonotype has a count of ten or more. Written as DNA, the CDR3 is TGTGCCAGCAGCTTAGGTGGGAGATCAGATACGCAGTATTTT. Its translation: CASSLGGRSDTQYF. The chain employs TRBV7-3 and TRBJ2-3; D is perhaps TRBD2 (5 bases). The CDR3 is made up of 14 amino acids. Trimming removed 2 bases at V and 4 bases at J, with 10 bases between. Looked up from germline, CDR1 is SGHTA and CDR2 is FQGTGA.

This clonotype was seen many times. DNA for the CDR3: TGCAGCGCCCTGGGACGTTACGAGCAGTACTTC. It encodes CSALGRYEQYF. The chain carries TRBV29-1 and TRBJ2-7; TRBD1 or TRBD2 may be the D gene (5 bases each). The CDR3 is made up of 11 amino acids. Germline CDR1 and CDR2: SQVTM and ANQGSEA. The V gene lost 7 bases and the J gene lost 4 bases, with 11 bases spanning the gap.

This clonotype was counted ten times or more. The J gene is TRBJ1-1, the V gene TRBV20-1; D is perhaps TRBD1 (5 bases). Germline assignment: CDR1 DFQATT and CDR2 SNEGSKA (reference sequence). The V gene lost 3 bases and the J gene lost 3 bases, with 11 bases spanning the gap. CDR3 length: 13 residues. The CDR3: CSARNQGHTEAFF. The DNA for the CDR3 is TGCAGTGCTAGGAATCAGGGTCACACTGAAGCTTTCTTT.